Described below is a single T cell receptor beta chain sequence and its context. As yet, its antigen is unknown. Samples underwent the assay at deep level. Sequencing was performed with immunoSEQ multiplex PCR; in TCRdb, only in-frame clones are kept and a portion is missing. The sample holds some 1,100,000 clones; around 78% are singletons and the top ten take 0.52%. The entry originates in a study of shared clonotypes between healthy human individuals. Findings and caveats of the study: Clonotype sharing across a few donors was observed for 5% to 6.5% of naive CD4 clonotypes. Compared with clonotypes that all four donors shared, non-shared clonotypes had lower generation probabilities.

In germline, CDR1 is SGHNT, CDR2 YYREEE (reference sequence). The V gene end was trimmed by 4 bases and the J gene end by 7 bases; junction bases not matched to a gene: 4. This CDR3 region has 12 residues. The chain is built from TRBV5-4 and TRBJ1-1, with 7 bases fitting TRBD1. This clonotype was obtained from a man younger than 30 in good health. Some clones in this sample may be carry-over from other donors' samples. The sequencing sample was made of memory CD4+ T cells from PBMCs. As for subset: CD45RA-negative fraction. In DNA, the CDR3 is TGTGCCAGCAGCACAGACAGGGTTGAAGCTTTCTTT. Protein product: CASSTDRVEAFF.